Listed here are 31 T cell receptor beta chains from one sample, sequenced in a study of T cell responses to AZD1222 COVID-19 vaccine listed by TCRdb under 2021. The library relied on the immunoSEQ multiplex PCR assay. TCRdb stores this immuneACCESS table with in-frame sequences only. Part of the clones is absent; in the studies checked, under half of the shortfall reflects unresolved V genes, and no reason is known for the rest. Within this sample are tens of thousands of clones, with roughly 87% of them counted one time only. Together, the top ten hold about 2.2% of the sample. The time point label on this specimen signifies: baseline before first vaccination. This material consisted of peripheral blood, taken on day 0 of AZD1222 vaccination. The receptors originated from an adult in good health.

This clone was picked up one time. The V and J genes are TRBV7-7 and TRBJ1-5; the D gene is possibly TRBD1 (5 bases). There are 15 residues in the CDR3. V was clipped by 1 base and J by 5 bases, with 12 bases between them. Germline CDR1 reads SSHAT; CDR2 reads FNYEAQ (reference sequence). The CDR3 DNA reads as TGTGCCAGCAGCTTAGACGGGGCGGGATATCAGCCCCAGCATTTT. Translation: CASSLDGAGYQPQHF. Looking up the rest from reference TRBV7-7 and TRBJ1-5 gives the full variable domain: GAGVSQSPRYKVTKRGQDVTLRCDPISSHATLYWYQQALGQGPEFLTYFNYEAQPDKSGLPSDRFSAERPEGSISTLTIQRTEQRDSAMYRCASSLDGAGYQPQHFGDGTRLSIL.

This clone has just a few counts. The chain uses TRBV6-5 and TRBJ1-5; TRBD1 is a possible D gene (6 bases). Per germline, CDR1 MNHEY and CDR2 SVGAGI. The CDR3 runs to 15 residues. Trimming pared 4 bases from V and 2 bases from J, leaving 12 bases between. The DNA for the CDR3 is TGTGCCAGCAGTTCACGGGGGGCTGGCAATCAGCCCCAGCATTTT. It codes for CASSSRGAGNQPQHF.

This clone was seen only a few times. This sequence joins TRBV12-5 and TRBJ2-7; D not resolved. This CDR3 comprises 15 residues. Germline CDR1 reads LGHNT; CDR2 reads FRNRAP. V dropped 0 bases and J dropped 0 bases, with 9 bases sitting between them. The CDR3: CASGLVQGNSYEQYF. The CDR3 coding sequence is TGTGCTAGTGGTTTGGTACAAGGGAACTCCTACGAGCAGTACTTC.

The chain employs TRBV14 and TRBJ2-2, with 7 nucleotides matching TRBD1. The germline V gene encodes CDR1 SGHDN and CDR2 FVKESK. V shed 2 bases, J shed 3 bases, and the junction held 3 bases outside the gene matches. This CDR3 is 15 amino acids long. The CDR3 DNA reads TGTGCCAGCAGCCAACGACAGGGCCACACCGGGGAGCTGTTTTTT. This translates into CASSQRQGHTGELFF.

Note on this clone: Its ends do not fully match the called genes, so a read error is possible. Here the CDR3 reads CASSLEQGWETQYF. The DNA of the CDR3 is TGTGCCAGCAGCCTAGAACAGGGGTGGGAGACCCAGTACTTC. V is TRBV11-2 and J is TRBJ2-5; 7 bases line up with TRBD1. Germline-derived CDR1 and CDR2 are SGHAT and FQNNGV. This CDR3 has 14 residues.

The chain joins TRBV20-1 to TRBJ1-2; tentative D call: TRBD1 (6 bases). V was cut by 4 bases and J by 7 bases, with 10 bases left in between. The CDR3 sequence is 11 residues long. Germline V gene lookup returns CDR1 DFQATT and CDR2 SNEGSKA (reference sequence). CDR3 sequence (DNA): TGCAGTGCTACGGGGGCAGGTGGCTACACCTTC. It encodes CSATGAGGYTF.

This clone was seen a single time. The chain combines TRBV18 with TRBJ1-1; D gene uncertain. V was clipped by 2 bases and J by 1 base, with 8 bases between them. The length of the CDR3 is 14 residues. Per germline, CDR1 KGHSH and CDR2 LQKENI. The CDR3 DNA reads TGTGCCAGCTCACCAACCCGTGGGAACACTGAAGCTTTCTTT. This gives the protein CASSPTRGNTEAFF. Together with reference TRBV18 and TRBJ1-1, the CDR3 gives the full variable domain: NAGVMQNPRHLVRRRGQEARLRCSPMKGHSHVYWYRQLPEEGLKFMVYLQKENIIDESGMPKERFSAEFPKEGPSILRIQQVVRGDSAAYFCASSPTRGNTEAFFGQGTRLTVV.

In its sample, this clone was seen a few times. The chain recombines TRBV15 with TRBJ2-2, with D perhaps being TRBD1 or TRBD2 (6 bases each). The V gene's germline CDR1 is LNHNV and CDR2 YYDKDF (reference sequence). The CDR3 length is 14 residues. V lost 6 bases and J 6 bases, leaving 14 bases between the germline ends. CDR3 in DNA: TGTGCCACCAGGCCGGGGGCATTGGCCGGGGAGCTGTTTTTT. Its translation: CATRPGALAGELFF.

The CDR3: CASSLEVSSQNTGELFF. The CDR3 DNA sequence: TGCGCCAGCAGCTTAGAGGTATCGTCGCAGAACACCGGGGAGCTGTTTTTT. The chain joins TRBV5-1 to TRBJ2-2; D not certain. The CDR3 spans 17 residues. Trimming left V 2 bases short and J 1 base short, with 15 bases between. Germline V gene data show CDR1 as SGHRS and CDR2 as YFSETQ. Based on the CDR3 plus reference TRBV5-1 and TRBJ2-2, the full variable domain is KAGVTQTPRYLIKTRGQQVTLSCSPISGHRSVSWYQQTPGQGLQFLFEYFSETQRNKGNFPGRFSGRQFSNSRSEMNVSTLELGDSALYLCASSLEVSSQNTGELFFGEGSRLTVL.

This chain joins TRBV25-1 and TRBJ2-3, with D perhaps TRBD2 (6 bases). CDR1 and CDR2 (germline): MGHDK, SYGVNS. CDR3 length: 15 amino acids. V lost 2 bases and J lost 4, with 13 bases in between. CDR3 coding DNA: TGTGCCAGCAGTGAACGCGGGGTAAGAGCAGATACGCAGTATTTT. Residues: CASSERGVRADTQYF.

The V gene is TRBV10-3, the J gene TRBJ1-1; 9 bases agree with TRBD1. CDR3 size: 13 residues. The germline V gene encodes CDR1 ENHRY and CDR2 SYGVKD. V was pared by 9 bases and J by 6 bases, with 8 bases of the junction left unmatched. The CDR3: CAIGGQGISEAFF. CDR3 DNA sequence: TGTGCCATAGGGGGACAGGGTATCTCTGAAGCTTTCTTT.

V is TRBV3-1 (or the pseudogene TRBV3-2) and J is TRBJ1-6; D is uncertain. Germline CDR1 is LGHDT and CDR2 is YNNKEL (reference sequence). This CDR3 has 14 amino acids. Trimming pared 4 bases from V and 6 bases from J, leaving 10 bases between. The CDR3 here is CASSRAGSNSPLHF. The CDR3 coding sequence is TGTGCCAGCAGCCGGGCAGGATCTAATTCACCCCTCCACTTT.

V is TRBV6-5 and J is TRBJ1-2; maybe TRBD1 (6 bases). Trimming took off 4 bases at V and 8 bases at J, with 14 bases between the two ends. The length of the CDR3 is 13 residues. Germline-derived CDR1 and CDR2 are MNHEY and SVGAGI. CDR3 nucleotide sequence: TGTGCCAGCAGTTCCTTAACAGGGTACGGCTACACCTTC. Amino acids: CASSSLTGYGYTF.

This clone has only one observation. The rearrangement links TRBV6-2 or TRBV6-3 to TRBJ2-6, with 9 bases lining up with TRBD2. The V and J ends lost 2 bases and 0 bases, in that order; junction bases with no gene match: 8. This CDR3 is built from 19 residues. CDR1 and CDR2 (germline): MNHEY, SVGEGT. CDR3 residues: CASSYLSSGAFSGANVLTF. The CDR3 DNA is TGTGCCAGCAGTTACCTCTCTAGCGGGGCCTTCTCTGGGGCCAACGTCCTGACTTTC.

The chain uses TRBV5-1 and TRBJ1-2; 8 nucleotides match TRBD1. From germline, CDR1 is SGHRS and CDR2 YFSETQ. The CDR3 extends over 15 amino acids. V gave up 4 bases and J gave up 7 bases; unmatched junction bases: 12. CDR3 DNA: TGCGCCAGCAGCCCGTGGGACAGGATGTCGGGTGGCTACACCTTC. This translates into CASSPWDRMSGGYTF.

This clone was seen a few times. The gene calls are TRBV6-1 and TRBJ1-5; no reliable D call. This CDR3 comprises 16 residues. Germline CDR1 is MNHNS and CDR2 is SASEGT. Deletions cut 1 base from V and 4 bases from J, with 14 bases between. The chain's CDR3 is CASSEGRFQRNQPQHF. In nucleotides, the CDR3 is TGTGCCAGCAGTGAAGGAAGGTTCCAGAGGAATCAGCCCCAGCATTTT.

This rearrangement joins TRBV13 to TRBJ1-5; 11 nucleotides match TRBD1. Germline trimming cut 0 bases from V and 4 bases from J; bases unmatched to any gene: 2. This CDR3 comprises 16 residues. Germline V gene sequence: CDR1 PRHDT, CDR2 FYEKMQ (reference sequence). The CDR3, as DNA: TGTGCCAGCAGCTTAGGCGGGACAGGGGGGAATCAGCCCCAGCATTTT. This codes for CASSLGGTGGNQPQHF.

The sample holds a few counts of this clone. V gene TRBV6-2 or TRBV6-3 combines with J gene TRBJ2-4; TRBD1 agrees at 9 bases. V lost 5 bases, J lost 9 bases, and 8 bases stayed unmatched. The germline V gene encodes CDR1 MNHEY and CDR2 SVGEGT. There are 14 residues in the CDR3. CDR3 sequence reads: CASSLDRGSGIQYF. CDR3 in DNA: TGTGCCAGCAGTCTGGACAGGGGATCAGGCATTCAGTACTTC.

V gene TRBV27 combines with J gene TRBJ2-6, with no clear D. Germline V gives CDR1 MNHEY, CDR2 SMNVEV (reference sequence). V gave up 2 bases and J gave up 4 bases, with 3 bases separating them. The CDR3 length is 13 residues. DNA for the CDR3: TGTGCCAGCAGTTTACGGGGGGCCAACGTCCTGACTTTC. This sequence encodes CASSLRGANVLTF.

The chain employs TRBV2 and TRBJ1-5, with D perhaps matching TRBD1 (6 bases). Germline-derived CDR1 and CDR2 are SNHLY and FYNNEI. V lost 5 bases and J 2 bases, leaving 13 bases between the germline ends. CDR3 length: 15 residues. As DNA, the CDR3 is TGTGCCAGCAGTCGGGAACAGGGTGGCAATCAGCCCCAGCATTTT. Translation: CASSREQGGNQPQHF.

Here the CDR3 reads CASSQEGLAGAFEQYF. DNA of the CDR3: TGTGCCAGCAGCCAGGAGGGACTAGCGGGAGCCTTCGAGCAGTACTTC. This chain links TRBV3-1 (or the pseudogene TRBV3-2) with TRBJ2-7; 14 bases map to TRBD2. Germline CDR1 LGHDT, CDR2 YNNKEL (reference sequence). The CDR3 contains 16 residues. J was trimmed by 6 bases and V by 3 bases; bases with no gene match: 7.

The chain couples TRBV5-1 to TRBJ2-1, with D tentatively TRBD1 (6 bases). Germline V gives CDR1 SGHRS, CDR2 YFSETQ. Trimming stripped 1 base from V and 1 base from J, with 27 bases between. The CDR3 is 21 residues long. CDR3 sequence (DNA): TGCGCCAGCAGCTTGACAGGGTACCCCACTAATCGAGCCCGATCCTACAATGAGCAGTTCTTC. Protein: CASSLTGYPTNRARSYNEQFF.

About this clone: The germline gene is not matched at one end of the junction; a read error may be the cause. As DNA, the CDR3 is TGTGCCGGCAGGGGAACGGGCTCTAACCATGGCTACACCTTC. It translates to CAGRGTGSNHGYTF. The chain joins TRBV28 to TRBJ1-2; D is possibly TRBD1 (6 bases). The CDR3 has 14 amino acids. Germline V gene sequence: CDR1 MDHEN, CDR2 SYDVKM.

This clone has just a few counts. The J gene is TRBJ1-1, the V gene TRBV7-8; D is possibly TRBD1 (5 bases). Germline loops: CDR1 SGHVS, CDR2 FQNEAQ. V lost 4 bases and J lost 1, with 10 bases in between. This CDR3 contains 14 residues. The CDR3 spells CASSSGTANTEAFF. The CDR3, as DNA: TGTGCCAGCAGCTCAGGGACGGCGAACACTGAAGCTTTCTTT.

This rearrangement joins TRBV6-1 to TRBJ1-2; 7 positions agree with TRBD1. The CDR3 is 13 amino acids. V was clipped by 3 bases and J by 4 bases; unmatched bases: 2. Looked up from germline, CDR1 is MNHNS and CDR2 is SASEGT. This CDR3 is CASSDRQGYGYTF. The DNA for the CDR3 is TGTGCCAGCAGTGATAGACAGGGCTATGGCTACACCTTC.

The chain recombines TRBV3-1 (or the pseudogene TRBV3-2) with TRBJ2-2; D call uncertain. Germline values: CDR1 LGHDT, CDR2 YNNKEL (reference sequence). Between the trimmed V and J ends, which lost 3 bases and 3 bases, there was a span of 2 bases. The CDR3 runs to 12 residues. CDR3: CASSHYTGELFF. CDR3 DNA sequence: TGTGCCAGCAGCCACTACACCGGGGAGCTGTTTTTT.

For the CDR3, the DNA is TGTGCCAGCAGCTTGTCTAGAGTTTATCAGCCCCAGCATTTT. Residues: CASSLSRVYQPQHF. The chain uses TRBV5-8 and TRBJ1-5; the D is unclear. Germline loops: CDR1 SGHTS, CDR2 YDEGEE. The CDR3 is 14 amino acids. The V and J ends lost 1 base and 5 bases respectively, with 10 bases between them.

The V call is TRBV19, the J call TRBJ2-1; D could derive from TRBD1 or TRBD2 (5 bases each). CDR1 and CDR2 (germline): LNHDA, SQIVND (reference sequence). The V gene lost 7 bases and the J gene lost 5 bases, with 12 bases spanning the gap. The CDR3 is made up of 13 amino acids. The CDR3 spells CASTGAPHNEQFF. The CDR3 DNA sequence: TGTGCCAGTACCGGGGCGCCTCACAATGAGCAGTTCTTC.

In this sample, this clone turned up once. The chain has TRBV11-1 and TRBJ2-1; no clear D gene. This CDR3 is built from 13 residues. Trimming cost V 2 bases and J 5 bases, with 7 bases left between them. In germline, CDR1 is SGHAT, CDR2 FQDESV (reference sequence). The CDR3 nucleotides are TGTGCCAGCAGCTTAAGTCGGAACAATGAGCAGTTCTTC. It specifies CASSLSRNNEQFF.

The count of this clone is one. This chain connects TRBV7-2 to TRBJ2-2; D ambiguous. Germline CDR1 is SGHTA and CDR2 is FQGNSA. The CDR3 consists of 14 residues. V lost 1 base and J 5 bases, leaving 8 bases between the germline ends. DNA of the CDR3: TGTGCCAGCAGCTTAGGGCGGAGAACCGGGGAGCTGTTTTTT. Amino acid sequence: CASSLGRRTGELFF. Combining the CDR3 with reference TRBV7-2 and TRBJ2-2 gives the whole variable domain GAGVSQSPSNKVTEKGKDVELRCDPISGHTALYWYRQSLGQGLEFLIYFQGNSAPDKSGLPSDRFSAERTGGSVSTLTIQRTQQEDSAVYLCASSLGRRTGELFFGEGSRLTVL.

This clone was recorded only once. Other DNA sequences in the same sample also yield this CDR3. The genes are TRBV19 and TRBJ2-1; 10 nucleotides align to TRBD2. Per germline, CDR1 LNHDA and CDR2 SQIVND (reference sequence). V trimming: 3 bases; J trimming: 4 bases; junction bases outside the gene matches: 3. This CDR3 is built from 15 residues. The CDR3 DNA follows: TGTGCCAGTAGTATCCGGACTAGCGGATACAATGAGCAGTTCTTC. Its translation: CASSIRTSGYNEQFF.